A single sample is the source of the 5 T cell receptor beta chains below, sequenced in a study of T cell repertoires in cytomegalovirus infection. Which antigens these TCRs recognize remains unknown. A single record per CDR3 protein comes from TCRdb applying MiXCR to the reads. The data show 300,000 to 400,000 distinct CDR3 sequences, with almost 30% seen just once and around 20% held by the top ten. This material consisted of cultured PBMCs, taken from culture after CMV antigen stimulation. These receptors came from a human donor in good health (CMV status not recorded). Some clones in this sample may be carry-over from other donors' samples.

The genes are TRBV6-1 and TRBJ1-1, with D unclear. Looked up from germline, CDR1 is MNHNS and CDR2 is SASEGT. The V and J ends lost 5 bases and 8 bases respectively, with 12 bases between them. CDR3 length: 12 residues. The CDR3 reads CASSSPWGEAFF. CDR3 nucleotides: TGTGCCAGCAGTTCCCCCTGGGGAGAAGCTTTCTTT.

This chain connects TRBV6-1 to TRBJ1-2; 9 bases line up with TRBD1. This CDR3 is 17 amino acids long. V shed 2 bases, J shed 2 bases, and the junction held 9 bases outside the gene matches. The germline V gene encodes CDR1 MNHNS and CDR2 SASEGT. CDR3 DNA sequence: TGTGCCAGCAGTGAACCCACAGGGGGCAATCGGAACTATGGCTACACCTTC. Protein product: CASSEPTGGNRNYGYTF.

This clonotype was counted between two and nine times. V usage is TRBV7-2 and J usage is TRBJ2-3, with D possibly being TRBD1 (5 bases). The CDR3 length is 14 residues. Trimming took 3 bases from V and 1 from J, leaving 8 bases between them. Germline values: CDR1 SGHTA, CDR2 FQGNSA. The CDR3 here is CASSLTTGTDTQYF. CDR3 nucleotides: TGTGCCAGCAGCTTGACGACAGGCACAGATACGCAGTATTTT.

This clonotype was detected ten times or more. The chain links TRBV4-1 to TRBJ2-2; 8 bases align to TRBD2. V lost 4 bases and J lost 2; bases outside the gene matches: 6. CDR1 is MGHRA, CDR2 YSYEKL, per germline. CDR3 length: 16 amino acids. DNA for the CDR3: TGCGCCAGCAGCCGAGGGCGGGGGGAAAACACCGGGGAGCTGTTTTTT. This translates into CASSRGRGENTGELFF.

The chain employs TRBV5-1 and TRBJ2-2; TRBD1 matches 8 bases. Per the germline V gene, CDR1 is SGHRS and CDR2 is YFSETQ. The V segment lost 7 bases and the J segment 0 bases; nucleotides outside the gene matches: 2. The CDR3 loop spans 14 amino acids. The CDR3, as DNA: TGCGCCAGCTCGGACAGGGCGAACACCGGGGAGCTGTTTTTT. Translated: CASSDRANTGELFF.